The T cell receptor beta chain described here comes from a study of early stage breast cancer tumors (dated by TCRdb to about 2017). Context from the whole study: Of the approximately 15 invasive breast tumors, eleven to twelve were found to be estrogen receptor-positive, progesterone receptor-positive and HER2-negative. About 65% of the 12 ER+/PR+/HER2- tumors were invasive ductal carcinomas, while the other four were invasive lobular carcinomas. On average, each sample got around 10-fold read coverage. Across all samples, about 2.9 million templates representing approximately 1.2 million unique clonotypes were detected. Overall study results and their limits: Compared with adjacent normal breast tissue, tumors had about 2.6-fold higher T cell density and higher clonality. Analysis by tumor subtype was prevented by the small cohort size. Greater similarity was observed between blood and normal breast repertoires than between blood and tumor repertoires, and tumor was distinguished from normal in about 85% of the 16 patients when each tissue was compared with blood. Chain pairing and functional markers such as CD4, CD8 and FOXP3 were not captured by bulk genomic DNA sequencing of unsorted cells. Enriched TCRB sequences shared across patients were mostly commonly generated sequences, unlikely to play an important role in the tumor microenvironment.

The study profiled bulk TCR beta-chain repertoires in matched peripheral blood, tumor and adjacent normal breast tissue taken from fewer than 20 patients with early-stage breast cancer. Before surgery, roughly 4.5-11 mL of whole blood was collected into EDTA tubes and then processed within 2 hours. Peripheral blood mononuclear cells were isolated by Ficoll-Paque centrifugation in SepMate-50 tubes. For storage in liquid nitrogen, PBMCs were cryopreserved as aliquots of about 1.7 to 4.5 million cells in roughly 90% FBS with about 10% DMSO. The Qiagen AllPrep DNA/RNA Mini kit was used to extract genomic DNA. Each sample was amplified in two independent genomic DNA replicates, using 0.5 to 0.6 ug for blood and about 1.5 ug for tumor or normal breast. TCRB sequencing of genomic DNA was carried out with the ImmunoSeq Intro kit according to the manufacturer's instructions. Multiplex PCR was run for around 30 cycles using proprietary primers and spike-in control sequences for absolute quantification. Single-end 150-bp reads were used to sequence an 87-bp fragment spanning the CDR3 plus the flanking V and J genes. Each lane of an Illumina MiSeq running version 3.0 chemistry carried seven multiplexed samples, with two replicates apiece. Under the source paper's analysis protocol: The vendor's proprietary pipeline handled the raw data processing, merging both replicates into a single result for each sample. Clonotypes were defined as productive rearrangements sharing the V-gene family, CDR3 amino acid sequence and J-gene segment. To compute clonality, the normalized Shannon entropy (Pielou evenness) of TCRB abundances was subtracted from 1. T cell density was estimated as total templates divided by the number of input cells, with the number of input cells inferred from the DNA input amount. Recon was used with default parameters to estimate total repertoire diversity and clonality. Tumor-enriched clonotypes were defined as having over 0.1% abundance in tumor and at least 32-fold higher abundance than in normal breast. TCRdb mirrors the immuneACCESS table, restricted to in-frame sequences. Some clones are absent from its copies; in checked studies, under half trace to an unresolved V gene, and the reason for the others is unknown. Clonal size and the V and J genes are those of that table, whereas D and trimming came from the DNA. This sample comprises almost 55,000 clones, around nine tenths of them detected only once. The ten largest make up approximately 4.7% of the sample.

About this clone: The clone's antigen remains unknown. No base qualities exist here, and no much larger clone lies one base off it.

The germline V gene encodes CDR1 MGHRA and CDR2 YSYEKL. V and J are truncated by 4 bases and 2 bases respectively, leaving an intervening sequence of 12 bases. There are 15 amino acids in the CDR3, from cysteine to phenylalanine inclusive. Only the CDR3 portion is preserved as DNA: 45 bases, with reading frame beginning at the first base. The receptor chain draws on TRBV4-1 and TRBJ1-3; a confident D gene designation cannot be given. The sample was blood. The source of this sequence is a person aged 65 to 79 with breast cancer. The nucleotides read TGCGCCAGCAGCCCTATGTCCCAGGCTGGAAACACCATATATTTT. This gives the protein CASSPMSQAGNTIYF.